One and the same sample provided the 6 T cell receptor beta chains below, sequenced in a study of blood T cell repertoires in COVID-19 (dated by TCRdb to 2019 to 2021). Library preparation was by the immunoSEQ multiplex PCR assay. The clones in this table, taken by TCRdb from immuneACCESS, are in-frame only. Not every clone is retained; where verified, under half of the shortfall comes from an unresolved V gene, and the cause of the rest is unknown. Across this sample there are about 100,000 clones, with more than 65% seen only once. The ten largest clonotypes hold 9% to 14% of the sample. The sequenced material came from peripheral blood. Receptors were obtained from a woman in her 70s with acute or convalescent COVID-19.

The CDR3 protein is CASSPQGAGTGELFF. The CDR3 DNA reads TGTGCCAGCAGTCCCCAGGGGGCGGGCACCGGGGAGCTGTTTTTT. The rearrangement joins TRBV2 to TRBJ2-2; 8 nucleotides align to TRBD1. V lost 5 bases, J lost 4 bases, and 6 bases stayed unmatched. Germline V gene sequence: CDR1 SNHLY, CDR2 FYNNEI. This CDR3 is 15 amino acids long.

This chain links TRBV9 with TRBJ1-2, with D unclear. Germline assignment: CDR1 SGDLS and CDR2 YYNGEE. Trimming removed 2 bases from V and 4 bases from J, with 9 bases in between. The CDR3 contains 13 residues. Here the CDR3 reads CASSVQEGYGYTF. The CDR3 bases are TGTGCCAGCAGCGTCCAGGAGGGCTATGGCTACACCTTC. Together with reference TRBV9 and TRBJ1-2, the CDR3 gives the full variable domain: DSGVTQTPKHLITATGQRVTLRCSPRSGDLSVYWYQQSLDQGLQFLIQYYNGEERAKGNILERFSAQQFPDLHSELNLSSLELGDSALYFCASSVQEGYGYTFGSGTRLTVV.

This clone was seen more than once but under ten times. This CDR3 reads CASSEHRVYGYTF. In DNA, the CDR3 is TGTGCCAGCAGTGAACATCGGGTCTATGGCTACACCTTC. The V call is TRBV2, the J call TRBJ1-2; no clear D. CDR1 and CDR2 (germline): SNHLY, FYNNEI. The CDR3 is 13 amino acids. Trimming pared 2 bases from V and 4 bases from J, leaving 8 bases between. The entire variable domain, with the rest obtained from reference TRBV2 and TRBJ1-2, is as follows: EPEVTQTPSHQVTQMGQEVILRCVPISNHLYFYWYRQILGQKVEFLVSFYNNEISEKSEIFDDQFSVERPDGSNFTLKIRSTKLEDSAMYFCASSEHRVYGYTFGSGTRLTVV.

The chain combines TRBV11-2 with TRBJ2-5; D remains ambiguous. CDR3 length: 14 residues. Germline values: CDR1 SGHAT, CDR2 FQNNGV. V was clipped by 3 bases and J by 2 bases, with 10 bases between them. The CDR3, as DNA: TGTGCCAGCAGCTTTAATTCGGGTCAAGAGACCCAGTACTTC. It translates to CASSFNSGQETQYF.

The V gene is TRBV6-5, the J gene TRBJ1-5; D remains ambiguous. The length of the CDR3 is 12 residues. The germline V and J ends were trimmed by 7 bases and 0 bases, with 4 bases remaining between them. Germline V CDR1 and CDR2: MNHEY, SVGAGI. The CDR3 DNA sequence: TGTGCCAGCACCTATAGCAATCAGCCCCAGCATTTT. Its translation: CASTYSNQPQHF.

This clone was seen a single time. The gene calls are TRBV14 and TRBJ2-4; maybe TRBD1 (6 bases). This CDR3 contains 14 residues. The germline V gene has CDR1 SGHDN and CDR2 FVKESK. V dropped 4 bases and J dropped 8 bases, with 15 bases sitting between them. The CDR3: CASSPNRVDDIQYF. CDR3 sequence (DNA): TGTGCCAGCAGCCCCAACAGGGTGGATGACATTCAGTACTTC.